The rows below give T cell receptor beta chains drawn from one sample of a study of T cells in Graves' hyperthyroidism and ophthalmopathy. TCRdb independently ran MiXCR on the multiplex PCR reads; one entry per CDR3 protein. The repertoire holds roughly 640,000 distinct CDR3 sequences, more than 15% seen once, with 3% to 4% in the top ten. Sequenced sample: blood. These receptor sequences come from a woman aged 40 to 55 with Graves' ophthalmopathy. Each CDR3 is given with its conserved first and last residue. Some rows mark clone size as missing; the rest say once, few, many or name a class of expanded clone.

V gene	clone size	CDR3 protein
TRBV7-3	many	CASSSTVTDTQYF
TRBV2	few	CASSGTYGSYEQYF
TRBV2	many	CASSVYSQADTQYF
TRBV6-1	few	CASSDGWDRGYNEQFF
TRBV7-6	-	CASSLIPGTRNTEAFF
TRBV30	-	CARDDRVATEAFF
TRBV27	many	CASSTFLASTEAFF
TRBV5-1	many	CASSLAEVYNEQFF
TRBV3-1	few	CASSPAIIGSPLHF
TRBV2	-	CASGAGRQGTSGRGADTQYF
TRBV5-1	many	CASSLDYNEQFF
TRBV29-1	-	CSVEAGGRTGELFF
TRBV29-1	few	CSIHSPRGAEAEAFF
TRBV27	few	CASSLSAGLNTEAFF
TRBV5-1	few	CASRSTDIYSPLHF
TRBV2	-	CASSKDRVNSPLHF
TRBV5-1	many	CASSRAAEETQYF
TRBV2	-	CASSYRTSGSYEQYF
TRBV2	once	CASSDGQAAYGYTF
TRBV19	-	CASTLRGGGNQPQHF
TRBV3-1	many	CASSRLDDEQYF
TRBV5-1	-	CASSLSNEQYF
TRBV3-1	many	CASSPSGGPRGRTDTQYF
TRBV4-1	few	CASSQPTRGRQSTEAFF
TRBV27	few	CASSFSATGALEAFF
TRBV28	-	CASSSTSGTTSRQYF
TRBV20-1	few	CSASSGRYNSPLHF
TRBV28	many	CASSITTANTEAFF
TRBV20-1	-	CSAPMTSRHTGELFF
TRBV28	many	CASRLATVVIGRPQHF
TRBV6-1	many	CASSSRITNNEQFF
TRBV6-2/TRBV6-3	few	CASSTWARGVGHTEAFF
TRBV11-3	-	CASSPGWTSGGIAKNIQYF
TRBV6-1	many	CASSDFGRGRPEAFF
TRBV20-1	many	CSASLGLAGGSGANVLTF
TRBV2	many	CASSERAYEQYF
TRBV20-1	few	CSAEQIRNTEAFF